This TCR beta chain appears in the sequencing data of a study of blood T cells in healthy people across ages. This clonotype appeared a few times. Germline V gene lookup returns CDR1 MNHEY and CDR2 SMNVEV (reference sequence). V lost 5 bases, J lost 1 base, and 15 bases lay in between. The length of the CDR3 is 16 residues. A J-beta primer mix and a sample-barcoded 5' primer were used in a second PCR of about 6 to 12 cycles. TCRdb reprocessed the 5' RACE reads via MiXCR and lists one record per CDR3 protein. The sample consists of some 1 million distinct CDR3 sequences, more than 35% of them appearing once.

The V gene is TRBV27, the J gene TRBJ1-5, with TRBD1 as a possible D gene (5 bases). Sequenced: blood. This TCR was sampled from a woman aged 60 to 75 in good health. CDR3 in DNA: TGTGCCAGCAGTCTCGGGGCCGGAGCGAGCAATCAGCCCCAGCATTTT. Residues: CASSLGAGASNQPQHF.